One and the same sample provided the 29 T cell receptor beta chains below, sequenced in a study of cytomegalovirus exposure and HLA in healthy donors. 13 Jbeta primers and 60 Vbeta primers were used for the PCR. Using immunoSEQ multiplex PCR, the repertoire was profiled, and TCRdb retains in-frame clones only, with some absent. The sample has some 150,000 clones; approximately 78% are singletons. Sequenced material: PBMCs. The receptors derive from a man aged 18 to 30 in good health and CMV-seropositive.

This rearrangement joins TRBV5-6 to TRBJ1-1; D is uncertain. Germline V gene sequence: CDR1 SGHDT, CDR2 YYEEEE. Trimming took 0 bases from V and 10 from J, leaving 7 bases between them. CDR3 length equals 11 residues. In DNA, the CDR3 is TGTGCCAGCAGCTTGGGTCTCGGAGCTTTCTTT. This translates into CASSLGLGAFF.

The chain has TRBV28 and TRBJ2-4; a possible D gene is TRBD2 (6 bases). Per germline, CDR1 MDHEN and CDR2 SYDVKM. Trimming shortened V by 10 bases and J by 5 bases, and 9 bases separated the two germline ends. This CDR3 is 11 amino acids long. This CDR3 is CATAGQNIQYF. The CDR3 nucleotides read TGTGCCACCGCGGGACAAAACATTCAGTACTTC.

The chain is built from TRBV29-1 and TRBJ2-5; 11 bases are a match to TRBD1. This CDR3 has 15 residues. CDR1 is SQVTM and CDR2 is ANQGSEA in the germline V gene. Germline trimming cut 1 base from V and 5 bases from J; bases unmatched to any gene: 6. This CDR3 is CSVEARTGGAETQYF. CDR3 nucleotide sequence: TGCAGCGTTGAAGCCCGGACAGGGGGCGCGGAGACCCAGTACTTC.

This clone was found a few times. V is TRBV5-1 and J is TRBJ2-1; maybe TRBD2 (5 bases). The CDR3 length is 19 residues. Trimming shortened V by 3 bases and J by 3 bases, and 25 bases separated the two germline ends. Germline assignment: CDR1 SGHRS and CDR2 YFSETQ. CDR3 protein: CASSWRLQRMGAGYNEQFF. CDR3 DNA: TGCGCCAGCAGCTGGAGGCTCCAACGCATGGGAGCTGGCTACAATGAGCAGTTCTTC.

The chain is built from TRBV6-6 and TRBJ1-6; a weak D match, TRBD1 (6 bases). Germline V gives CDR1 MNHNY, CDR2 SVGAGI (reference sequence). The CDR3 is made up of 14 amino acids. The V and J ends lost 8 bases and 5 bases respectively, with 13 bases between them. Written as DNA, the CDR3 is TGTGCCAGCCTCCGGGACACGAATAATTCACCCCTCCACTTT. It yields the protein CASLRDTNNSPLHF.

The chain uses TRBV27 and TRBJ2-7, with 9 bases fitting TRBD1. Trimming took 1 base from V and 2 from J; bases not matched to a gene: 0. From germline, CDR1 is MNHEY and CDR2 SMNVEV (reference sequence). The CDR3 is 14 residues long. The CDR3 sequence is CASSLWTGAYEQYF. The DNA of the CDR3 is TGTGCCAGCAGTTTATGGACAGGGGCCTACGAGCAGTACTTC.

The V and J genes are TRBV19 and TRBJ2-1; the match to TRBD2 covers 7 bases. This CDR3 comprises 15 residues. Germline CDR1 LNHDA, CDR2 SQIVND (reference sequence). Germline trimming cut 3 bases from V and 2 bases from J; bases unmatched to any gene: 4. The CDR3 coding sequence is TGTGCCAGTAGTATTGGCGGGAGCGCCTACAATGAGCAGTTCTTC. The encoded protein is CASSIGGSAYNEQFF.

The CDR3 region is CAWSFPGGGVQPQHF. The DNA for the CDR3 is TGTGCCTGGAGTTTCCCAGGGGGCGGGGTTCAGCCCCAGCATTTT. This rearrangement joins TRBV30 to TRBJ1-5; 8 nucleotides line up with TRBD1. The CDR3 length is 15 residues. CDR1 is GTSNPN, CDR2 SVGIG, per germline (reference sequence). The V gene end was trimmed by 2 bases and the J gene end by 6 bases; junction bases not matched to a gene: 9.

This CDR3 reads CASSLGQYSNQPQHF. In nucleotides, the CDR3 is TGTGCCAGCAGCCTCGGACAGTATAGCAATCAGCCCCAGCATTTT. The J gene is TRBJ1-5, the V gene TRBV7-9, with D possibly TRBD1 on 6 matching bases. Trimming shortened V by 5 bases and J by 0 bases, and 11 bases separated the two germline ends. The germline V gene has CDR1 SEHNR and CDR2 FQNEAQ (reference sequence). CDR3 size: 15 residues. Based on the CDR3 plus reference TRBV7-9 and TRBJ1-5, the full variable domain is DTGVSQNPRHKITKRGQNVTFRCDPISEHNRLYWYRQTLGQGPEFLTYFQNEAQLEKSRLLSDRFSAERPKGSFSTLEIQRTEQGDSAMYLCASSLGQYSNQPQHFGDGTRLSIL.

This rearrangement joins TRBV7-9 to TRBJ1-1, with D perhaps TRBD1 (6 bases). This CDR3 spans 15 amino acids. The germline CDR1 and CDR2 sequences are SEHNR and FQNEAQ (reference sequence). Deletions cut 5 bases from V and 5 bases from J, with 18 bases between. CDR3 sequence (DNA): TGTGCCAGCAGCGGGGAGGGGGGATCTTGGACTGAAGCTTTCTTT. Translating it yields CASSGEGGSWTEAFF.

As to this clone: The junction departs from the called germline gene at one end, perhaps through a read error. J is TRBJ1-4 and V is TRBV6-1; 8 bases map to TRBD1. The CDR3 spans 15 residues. Germline V gene lookup returns CDR1 MNHNS and CDR2 SASEGT. DNA for the CDR3: TGTGCCGGCAGTCCCCAGGGGGCTGGGAATGAAAAACTGTTTTTT. As protein: CAGSPQGAGNEKLFF.

The genes are TRBV30 and TRBJ1-1; D uncertain. The V end lost 0 bases, the J end lost 5 bases, and 7 bases lay between the germline ends. Germline V CDR1 and CDR2: GTSNPN, SVGIG (reference sequence). There are 12 residues in the CDR3. For the CDR3, the DNA is TGTGCCTGGAGTGTAATCCAAACTGAAGCTTTCTTT. This translates into CAWSVIQTEAFF.

Of note for this clone: The sample carries other DNA sequences with the same CDR3. CDR3 DNA sequence: TGTGCCAGCAGCTTGGGGAGGACTAATGAAAAACTGTTTTTT. Amino acid sequence: CASSLGRTNEKLFF. This chain uses TRBV7-2 with TRBJ1-4; D call uncertain. There are 14 residues in the CDR3. The V end lost 3 bases, the J end lost 2 bases, and 7 bases lay between the germline ends. CDR1 and CDR2 from the germline V gene are SGHTA and FQGNSA.

The gene calls are TRBV19 and TRBJ2-3; D possibly corresponds to TRBD1 (6 bases). Trimming took 8 bases from V and 2 from J, leaving 14 bases between them. Germline V gene lookup returns CDR1 LNHDA and CDR2 SQIVND (reference sequence). The CDR3 extends over 14 amino acids. In DNA, the CDR3 is TGTGCCAGTCGACAGGAACTCTACACAGATACGCAGTATTTT. Encoded protein: CASRQELYTDTQYF.

Only one count was recorded for this clone. V gene TRBV5-4 combines with J gene TRBJ2-7, with 9 bases aligning to TRBD1. V trimming: 4 bases; J trimming: 6 bases; junction bases outside the gene matches: 8. Germline V gene data show CDR1 as SGHNT and CDR2 as YYREEE (reference sequence). CDR3 length: 14 residues. CDR3 DNA: TGTGCCAGCAGCCCTGACAGGGGGGGTGCCGAGCAGTACTTC. As protein: CASSPDRGGAEQYF.

The rearrangement uses TRBV5-4 and TRBJ1-2; tentatively, D is TRBD1 (5 bases). This CDR3 contains 15 residues. Trimming cost V 1 base and J 2 bases, with 12 bases left between them. Germline-derived CDR1 and CDR2 are SGHNT and YYREEE (reference sequence). The CDR3 spells CASSLIGQVNYGYTF. CDR3 DNA sequence: TGTGCCAGCAGCTTGATAGGACAAGTCAACTATGGCTACACCTTC. The whole variable domain, remainder taken from reference TRBV5-4 and TRBJ1-2, is ETGVTQSPTHLIKTRGQQVTLRCSSQSGHNTVSWYQQALGQGPQFIFQYYREEENGRGNFPPRFSGLQFPNYSSELNVNALELDDSALYLCASSLIGQVNYGYTFGSGTRLTVV.

V and J are TRBV29-1 and TRBJ2-7, with 7 positions matching TRBD1. This CDR3 has 14 amino acids. Germline V gives CDR1 SQVTM, CDR2 ANQGSEA. Trimming at V came to 6 bases and at J to 2 bases, leaving 10 bases not matched to a gene. CDR3 residues: CSVTSDRVTYEQYF. The CDR3 DNA reads TGCAGCGTAACCTCAGACAGGGTTACCTACGAGCAGTACTTC.

The chain combines TRBV5-1 with TRBJ2-1; a weak D match, TRBD2 (5 bases). The CDR3 runs 15 residues. Germline loops: CDR1 SGHRS, CDR2 YFSETQ. Trimming left V 6 bases short and J 4 bases short, with 17 bases between. The CDR3 sequence: CASTSFSGKYNEQFF. The CDR3, as DNA: TGCGCCAGCACGTCTTTCTCGGGGAAATACAATGAGCAGTTCTTC.

The V and J genes are TRBV19 and TRBJ2-7, with D perhaps matching TRBD2 (6 bases). Germline V gene data show CDR1 as LNHDA and CDR2 as SQIVND (reference sequence). The CDR3 spans 15 residues. Trimming shortened V by 3 bases and J by 7 bases, and 19 bases separated the two germline ends. In DNA, the CDR3 is TGTGCCAGTAGTATTCGACTAGAATCCATCCCGGAGCAGTACTTC. The encoded protein is CASSIRLESIPEQYF.

This chain joins TRBV5-1 and TRBJ2-5; 7 nucleotides agree with TRBD1. CDR3 length equals 15 residues. CDR1 is SGHRS and CDR2 is YFSETQ in the germline V gene. The V segment lost 3 bases and the J segment 5 bases; nucleotides outside the gene matches: 10. The CDR3 DNA sequence: TGCGCCAGCAGCTCGGGCGACAGGGCATCGGAGACCCAGTACTTC. It encodes CASSSGDRASETQYF.

This clone occurred once. V usage is TRBV5-1 and J usage is TRBJ1-1; weak D call: TRBD1 (5 bases). The CDR3 totals 15 residues. The germline V and J ends were trimmed by 2 bases and 5 bases, with 16 bases remaining between them. CDR1 is SGHRS and CDR2 is YFSETQ in the germline V gene. The CDR3 nucleotides read TGCGCCAGCAGCTTTGAAGGGGCCGGGGGAACTGAAGCTTTCTTT. Protein: CASSFEGAGGTEAFF. Full variable domain (rest looked up from reference TRBV5-1 and TRBJ1-1): KAGVTQTPRYLIKTRGQQVTLSCSPISGHRSVSWYQQTPGQGLQFLFEYFSETQRNKGNFPGRFSGRQFSNSRSEMNVSTLELGDSALYLCASSFEGAGGTEAFFGQGTRLTVV.

This clone was counted once. The rearrangement joins TRBV7-9 to TRBJ2-3; 11 nucleotides agree with TRBD2. J gave up 4 bases and V 5 bases, and 14 bases lay outside the gene matches. Germline lookup yields CDR1 SEHNR and CDR2 FQNEAQ (reference sequence). The CDR3 runs to 18 residues. The CDR3 region has the DNA TGTGCCAGCAGCCCCTCGACTAGCGGGATGATTTTAGCAGATACGCAGTATTTT. Protein: CASSPSTSGMILADTQYF.

DNA of the CDR3: TGTGCCAGTAGCCCAGGGACAAATGAAAAACTGTTTTTT. The encoded protein is CASSPGTNEKLFF. The rearrangement uses TRBV19 and TRBJ1-4, with D tentatively TRBD1 (6 bases). Per germline, CDR1 LNHDA and CDR2 SQIVND (reference sequence). Trimming cost V 6 bases and J 5 bases, with 10 bases left between them. The CDR3 runs to 13 residues.

This clone was observed a few times. The J gene is TRBJ2-7, the V gene TRBV9; 11 bases map to TRBD2. The V and J ends lost 0 bases and 3 bases, in that order; junction bases with no gene match: 2. Germline V gives CDR1 SGDLS, CDR2 YYNGEE. CDR3 length: 15 residues. The CDR3 nucleotides read TGTGCCAGCAGCGTAGACCTAGCGGGAGGCTACGAGCAGTACTTC. This codes for CASSVDLAGGYEQYF.

The rearrangement links TRBV5-1 to TRBJ2-5; D unclear. The CDR3 contains 13 residues. Germline assignment: CDR1 SGHRS and CDR2 YFSETQ. V was cut by 0 bases and J by 3 bases, with 6 bases left in between. In nucleotides, the CDR3 is TGCGCCAGCAGCTTGGGCCGGGAAGAGACCCAGTACTTC. This codes for CASSLGREETQYF. Full variable domain (rest looked up from reference TRBV5-1 and TRBJ2-5): KAGVTQTPRYLIKTRGQQVTLSCSPISGHRSVSWYQQTPGQGLQFLFEYFSETQRNKGNFPGRFSGRQFSNSRSEMNVSTLELGDSALYLCASSLGREETQYFGPGTRLLVL.

The rearrangement uses TRBV19 and TRBJ2-7; the match to TRBD2 covers 10 bases. The germline CDR1 and CDR2 sequences are LNHDA and SQIVND (reference sequence). V lost 4 bases to trimming and J lost 4 bases; unmatched junction nucleotides: 7. The CDR3 spans 15 residues. For the CDR3, the DNA is TGTGCCAGTAGTAATCCTAGCGGGAGTGGGTACGAGCAGTACTTC. Its translation: CASSNPSGSGYEQYF. Filled out from reference TRBV19 and TRBJ2-7, the complete variable domain reads DGGITQSPKYLFRKEGQNVTLSCEQNLNHDAMYWYRQDPGQGLRLIYYSQIVNDFQKGDIAEGYSVSREKKESFPLTVTSAQKNPTAFYLCASSNPSGSGYEQYFGPGTRLTVT.

The V gene is TRBV2, the J gene TRBJ2-7, with 7 bases lining up with TRBD1. The CDR3 sequence is 15 residues long. The ends lost 3 bases at V and 4 bases at J; junction bases unmatched: 9. Germline CDR1 SNHLY, CDR2 FYNNEI. The CDR3 DNA follows: TGTGCCAGCAGTGAGTCCCCGGGACAGTATTACGAGCAGTACTTC. This sequence encodes CASSESPGQYYEQYF.

This clone was recorded once. This chain connects TRBV13 to TRBJ2-2; TRBD2 matches at 7 bases. This CDR3 is built from 15 residues. CDR1 and CDR2 (germline): PRHDT, FYEKMQ (reference sequence). The V segment lost 4 bases and the J segment 6 bases; nucleotides outside the gene matches: 8. CDR3 sequence: CASSSAGLGAGELFF. The DNA of the CDR3 is TGTGCCAGCAGCTCAGCGGGGCTGGGTGCCGGGGAGCTGTTTTTT.

This chain joins TRBV2 and TRBJ2-3, with TRBD1 matching 8 bases. The junction had 6 bases not matched to a gene; V was cut back by 7 bases and J by 3 bases. Germline-derived CDR1 and CDR2 are SNHLY and FYNNEI. The CDR3 totals 14 residues. The CDR3, as DNA: TGTGCCAGCAATCCAGGGGGCGGAACAGATACGCAGTATTTT. Translation gives CASNPGGGTDTQYF.